The 17 T cell receptor beta chains reported below all come from one sample, sequenced in a study of cytomegalovirus exposure and HLA in healthy donors (dated by TCRdb to about 2017). Library creation used the immunoSEQ multiplex PCR assay. For the multiplex PCR, a mixture combining 60 forward primers for TCR Vbeta segments and 13 reverse primers for TCR Jbeta segments was used. What TCRdb holds here is the immuneACCESS table cut down to in-frame rearrangements. Part of the clones is not present; checked against another copy, under half of the missing clones reflect an unresolved V gene, and the others are unexplained. The table for this sample lists under 130,000 clones; around 75% of them were counted only once. The ten largest make up 2.1% of the sample. Sequencing used PBMCs. Source of these receptors: a man aged 25-45 years in good health and CMV-seronegative.

This clone was seen a handful of times. The chain has TRBV2 and TRBJ2-3, with D maybe TRBD2 (5 bases). Trimming cost V 1 base and J 6 bases, with 11 bases left between them. The CDR3 sequence is 14 residues long. CDR1 and CDR2 (germline): SNHLY, FYNNEI. CDR3 DNA: TGTGCCAGCAGTGAAGGAGGGATAGTGGATACGCAGTATTTT. Translation: CASSEGGIVDTQYF.

The V and J genes are TRBV19 and TRBJ1-1; D might be TRBD1 (5 bases). This CDR3 comprises 16 residues. The V end lost 7 bases, the J end lost 0 bases, and 18 bases lay between the germline ends. Per germline, CDR1 LNHDA and CDR2 SQIVND (reference sequence). In nucleotides, the CDR3 is TGTGCCAGTATTCCTCCGGCGGGGGGGGTGAACACTGAAGCTTTCTTT. Its translation is CASIPPAGGVNTEAFF. Drawing the rest from reference TRBV19 and TRBJ1-1, the complete variable domain is DGGITQSPKYLFRKEGQNVTLSCEQNLNHDAMYWYRQDPGQGLRLIYYSQIVNDFQKGDIAEGYSVSREKKESFPLTVTSAQKNPTAFYLCASIPPAGGVNTEAFFGQGTRLTVV.

The chain combines TRBV11-2 with TRBJ1-6, with a weak D call TRBD1 (6 bases). Germline V CDR1 and CDR2: SGHAT, FQNNGV. The length of the CDR3 is 13 residues. Trimming left V 4 bases short and J 13 bases short, with 14 bases between. The CDR3 region is CASSSPTGIPLHF. The CDR3, as DNA: TGTGCCAGCAGCTCCCCGACAGGCATCCCCCTCCACTTT.

The chain employs TRBV30 and TRBJ1-3; D unresolved. CDR1 is GTSNPN, CDR2 SVGIG, per germline (reference sequence). The CDR3 length is 13 residues. The ends were cut back, 6 bases at V and 0 bases at J, with 9 bases in the middle. CDR3 sequence (DNA): TGTGCCTGCCTAAGACACTCTGGAAACACCATATATTTT. Residues: CACLRHSGNTIYF.

The CDR3 nucleotides read TGTGCCAGCAGCCAAACTTACAGGGATGAGACCCAGTACTTC. Its translation: CASSQTYRDETQYF. The V gene is TRBV5-6, the J gene TRBJ2-5, with D perhaps TRBD1 (6 bases). Trimming cost V 4 bases and J 5 bases, with 15 bases left between them. The CDR3 covers 14 residues. The V gene's germline CDR1 is SGHDT and CDR2 YYEEEE. The whole variable domain, filled in from reference TRBV5-6 and TRBJ2-5, reads DAGVTQSPTHLIKTRGQQVTLRCSPKSGHDTVSWYQQALGQGPQFIFQYYEEEERQRGNFPDRFSGHQFPNYSSELNVNALLLGDSALYLCASSQTYRDETQYFGPGTRLLVL.

This chain connects TRBV7-2 to TRBJ2-6, with 11 bases aligning to TRBD2. The CDR3 spans 18 residues. V was pared by 5 bases and J by 4 bases, with 10 bases of the junction left unmatched. Looked up from germline, CDR1 is SGHTA and CDR2 is FQGNSA. The CDR3 region is CASSRVAGGPMGANVLTF. The CDR3, as DNA: TGTGCCAGCAGCCGAGTAGCGGGGGGGCCGATGGGGGCCAACGTCCTGACTTTC.

About this clone: This likely comes from a read error, as the CDR3 has no conserved phenylalanine or tryptophan at its end. The DNA is left out, because the CDR3 cannot be placed on it with certainty; the CDR3 is given as TCRdb lists it. This chain links TRBV2 with TRBJ1-1; no DNA check was done on the table's D call, TRBD1. Both ends counted, the CDR3 spans 13 residues. Germline assignment: CDR1 SNHLY and CDR2 FYNNEI. The CDR3 loop is CASQLRDRGINVI.

This sequence joins TRBV9 and TRBJ2-1; the D gene is possibly TRBD1 (6 bases). V gave up 4 bases and J gave up 4 bases, with 12 bases separating them. Germline loops: CDR1 SGDLS, CDR2 YYNGEE. This CDR3 is 14 amino acids long. The CDR3 sequence is CASSSRDTYNEQFF. CDR3 coding DNA: TGTGCCAGCAGCAGCCGGGACACTTACAATGAGCAGTTCTTC.

The CDR3 DNA is TGTGCCAGCGCAGGGCAGGGGAATGAAAAACTGTTTTTT. Amino acids: CASAGQGNEKLFF. V is TRBV6-1 and J is TRBJ1-4; D may be TRBD1 (6 bases). Germline CDR1 is MNHNS and CDR2 is SASEGT. The CDR3 runs to 13 residues. Trimming stripped 8 bases from V and 5 bases from J, with 12 bases between.

The DNA of the CDR3 is TGTGCCAGCAGTCGAATTCAGTATAGCAATCAGCCCCAGCATTTT. Translated, it gives CASSRIQYSNQPQHF. The genes are TRBV28 and TRBJ1-5; D remains unclear. This CDR3 contains 15 residues. V lost 5 bases and J 0 bases, leaving 11 bases between the germline ends. Germline lookup yields CDR1 MDHEN and CDR2 SYDVKM.

CDR3 in DNA: TGTGCCAGCAGCTTGGGTCTTACGGGGGAGCAGTACTTC. Translated: CASSLGLTGEQYF. This chain connects TRBV5-6 to TRBJ2-7; a possible D gene is TRBD2 (5 bases). CDR1 and CDR2 (germline): SGHDT, YYEEEE. Between the trimmed V and J ends, which lost 0 bases and 7 bases, there was a span of 11 bases. CDR3 length: 13 residues. Combining the CDR3 with reference TRBV5-6 and TRBJ2-7 gives the whole variable domain DAGVTQSPTHLIKTRGQQVTLRCSPKSGHDTVSWYQQALGQGPQFIFQYYEEEERQRGNFPDRFSGHQFPNYSSELNVNALLLGDSALYLCASSLGLTGEQYFGPGTRLTVT.

The chain couples TRBV9 to TRBJ2-1; TRBD2 might be the D (5 bases). CDR3 size: 16 residues. V was pared by 6 bases and J by 5 bases, with 21 bases between. CDR1 is SGDLS and CDR2 is YYNGEE in the germline V gene. As DNA, the CDR3 is TGTGCCAGCACGAAACAAGCGGCGTCACCTAACAATGAGCAGTTCTTC. It yields the protein CASTKQAASPNNEQFF.

The chain employs TRBV2 and TRBJ1-5, with 11 bases fitting TRBD1. V lost 4 bases to trimming and J lost 5 bases; unmatched junction nucleotides: 1. The V gene's germline CDR1 is SNHLY and CDR2 FYNNEI. This CDR3 has 14 amino acids. In DNA form, the CDR3 reads TGTGCCAGCAGTGGGGGACAGGGGGATCAGCCCCAGCATTTT. This codes for CASSGGQGDQPQHF.

The CDR3: CASSSPGQPYQETQYF. The CDR3 DNA sequence: TGTGCCAGCAGCTCTCCCGGACAGCCCTACCAAGAGACCCAGTACTTC. This chain connects TRBV7-9 to TRBJ2-5, with a weak D call TRBD1 (6 bases). Between the trimmed V and J ends, which lost 4 bases and 0 bases, there was a span of 15 bases. This CDR3 spans 16 amino acids. Germline loops: CDR1 SEHNR, CDR2 FQNEAQ (reference sequence).

A remark on this clone: The junction departs from the called germline gene at one end, perhaps through a read error. The chain is built from TRBV7-9 and TRBJ1-1; the D is unclear. CDR3 length equals 12 residues. Germline lookup yields CDR1 SEHNR and CDR2 FQNEAQ (reference sequence). In nucleotides, the CDR3 is TGTTCCAGCAGCTTAGTGGGAGATGAAGCTTTCTTT. Protein sequence: CSSSLVGDEAFF. The full variable domain, completed using reference TRBV7-9 and TRBJ1-1, is DTGVSQNPRHKITKRGQNVTFRCDPISEHNRLYWYRQTLGQGPEFLTYFQNEAQLEKSRLLSDRFSAERPKGSFSTLEIQRTEQGDSAMYLCSSSLVGDEAFFGQGTRLTVV.

This chain uses TRBV28 with TRBJ2-7; TRBD1 matches at 10 bases. Looked up from germline, CDR1 is MDHEN and CDR2 is SYDVKM. V was pared by 4 bases and J by 3 bases, with 3 bases of the junction left unmatched. This CDR3 region has 14 residues. In DNA form, the CDR3 reads TGTGCCAGCAGTTCACGGGACAGGGGCTACGAGCAGTACTTC. Its protein product is CASSSRDRGYEQYF.

This clone was seen more than once but under ten times. The gene calls are TRBV6-1 and TRBJ1-4; D not resolved. Germline V gene lookup returns CDR1 MNHNS and CDR2 SASEGT. Trimming took 7 bases from V and 6 from J, leaving 15 bases between them. The CDR3 is 14 residues long. CDR3 DNA: TGTGCCAGCACTTTGACTGCTTCCCATGAAAAACTGTTTTTT. This encodes CASTLTASHEKLFF.